This TCR beta chain came from a study of tumor-infiltrating lymphocytes in localized non-small cell lung cancer. Points from the study as a whole: Immunotypes IM1 and IM2 had similar TCR-derived T-cell fractions. Each assay used a separate piece of the same tissue.

The germline gives CDR1 SGHDT, CDR2 YYEEEE. The CDR3 has 13 residues. V was shortened by 3 bases and J by 5 bases, with 11 bases between the two germline ends. Clones were sequenced by immunoSEQ multiplex PCR, and TCRdb holds only the in-frame ones, with some missing. The table records about 4,000 clones, under 75% of them present only once. Note on this clone: Its antigen is not known.

The receptor's source is a human donor with non-small cell lung cancer. Sequenced input: uninvolved lung tissue not adjacent to the tumor. The chain uses TRBV5-6 and TRBJ2-5, with D possibly being TRBD2 (6 bases). DNA of the CDR3: TGTGCCAGCAGCTCCGGACTACGGGAGACCCAGTACTTC. Its translation: CASSSGLRETQYF.